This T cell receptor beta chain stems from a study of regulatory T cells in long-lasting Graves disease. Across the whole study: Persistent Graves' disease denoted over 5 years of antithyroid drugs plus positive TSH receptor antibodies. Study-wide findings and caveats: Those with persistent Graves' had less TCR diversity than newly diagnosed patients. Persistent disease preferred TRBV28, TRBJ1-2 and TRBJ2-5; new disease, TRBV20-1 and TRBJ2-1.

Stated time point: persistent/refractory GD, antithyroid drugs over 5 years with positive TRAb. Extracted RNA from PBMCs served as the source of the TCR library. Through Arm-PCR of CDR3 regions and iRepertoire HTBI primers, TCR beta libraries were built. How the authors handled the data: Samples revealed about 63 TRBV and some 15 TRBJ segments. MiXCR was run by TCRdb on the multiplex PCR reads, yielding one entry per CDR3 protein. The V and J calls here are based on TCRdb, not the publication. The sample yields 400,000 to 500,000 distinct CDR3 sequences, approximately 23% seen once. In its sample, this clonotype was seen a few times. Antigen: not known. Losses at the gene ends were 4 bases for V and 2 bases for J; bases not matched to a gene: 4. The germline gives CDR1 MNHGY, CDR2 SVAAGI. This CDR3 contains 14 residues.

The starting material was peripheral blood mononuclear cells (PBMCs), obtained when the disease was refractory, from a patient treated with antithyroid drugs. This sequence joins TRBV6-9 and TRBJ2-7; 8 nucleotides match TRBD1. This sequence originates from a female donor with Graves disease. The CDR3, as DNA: TGTGCCAGCAGTTGGGGACAGGCCCCCTACGAGCAGTACTTC. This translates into CASSWGQAPYEQYF.